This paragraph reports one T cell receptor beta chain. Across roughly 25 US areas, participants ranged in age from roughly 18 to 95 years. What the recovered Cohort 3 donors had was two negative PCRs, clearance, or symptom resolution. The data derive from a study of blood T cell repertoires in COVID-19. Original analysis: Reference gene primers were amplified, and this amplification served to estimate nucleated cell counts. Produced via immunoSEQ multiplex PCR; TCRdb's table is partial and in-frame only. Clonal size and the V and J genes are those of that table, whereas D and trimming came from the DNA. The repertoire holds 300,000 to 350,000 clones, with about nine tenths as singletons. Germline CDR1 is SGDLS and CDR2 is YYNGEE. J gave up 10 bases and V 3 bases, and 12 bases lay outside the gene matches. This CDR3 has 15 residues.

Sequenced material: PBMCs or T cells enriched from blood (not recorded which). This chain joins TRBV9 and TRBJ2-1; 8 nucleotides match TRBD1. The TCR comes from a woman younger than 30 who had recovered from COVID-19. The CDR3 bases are TGTGCCAGCAGCGCGATCAGACAGGGGATCGGGGAGCAGTTCTTC. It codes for CASSAIRQGIGEQFF. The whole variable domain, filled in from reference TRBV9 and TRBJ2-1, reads DSGVTQTPKHLITATGQRVTLRCSPRSGDLSVYWYQQSLDQGLQFLIQYYNGEERAKGNILERFSAQQFPDLHSELNLSSLELGDSALYFCASSAIRQGIGEQFFGPGTRLTVL.